The present TCR beta chain was sequenced within a study of blood T cell repertoires in COVID-19 (TCRdb year 2020). For the wider study: The collaborator samples originated in the United States, Italy and Spain and spanned the acute and convalescent phases of COVID-19. Samples came from the ongoing ImmuneRACE study (first 160 participants) plus 1,254 subjects from 6 global collaborators. A de-identified subject ID, COVID-19 status, age in years and sex were almost always included in the sample metadata. The material from the prospective study consisted of cDNA or gDNA derived from T cells, B-cell-depleted T cells, or PBMCs. Where available, HLA class I and class II types were taken from metadata supplied by the sample provider and were not determined by assay-based typing. The repertoires were made available in a free public database intended to serve as a resource for research on the immune response to SARS-CoV-2. Subjects who had been exposed to COVID-19, were actively infected with it, or had recovered from it provided the deeply sampled blood TCRbeta repertoires that made up the dataset.

The study at large found these results: The quantity of clinical and demographic metadata differed by source and by participant and was supplied without curation.

TCRbeta CDR3 regions were amplified from genomic DNA using the immunoSEQ Assay, a bias-controlled multiplex PCR. In the source study's methods: The number of nucleated cells in each sample was estimated from the amplification of reference gene primers within the assay. To quantify the absolute abundance of each unique TCRbeta CDR3 rearrangement, sequence reads were collapsed and filtered. For each sample, productive Simpson clonality was calculated as the square root of Simpson's diversity index over productive rearrangements. Entries here come from immuneACCESS through TCRdb and include only in-frame sequences with V and J called. Some clones fail to appear in such tables; in the studies checked, an unresolved V gene covers under half of the shortfall, and the cause of the remainder is unknown. Clonal size and the V and J genes are those of that table, whereas D and trimming came from the DNA. The sample includes 200,000 to 250,000 clones, with 85% to 90% observed a single time. About 1.5% of the sample comes from the top ten.

The CDR3 holds 12 amino acids from the cysteine to the phenylalanine. Of all the DNA, just the CDR3 is kept, 36 bases in frame from base 1. Trimming costs V 6 bases and J 0 bases, and their ends lie 5 bases apart. The CDR1 and CDR2 encoded by the germline V gene are MNHEY and SVGAGI. Concerning this clone: This receptor's antigen is unknown. No base-level quality is on record; no much larger clone is a single base apart.

Collaborating institutions collected whole blood in K2EDTA tubes following their own protocols. For TCRbeta analysis, collaborators shipped samples as frozen whole blood, isolated PBMCs, or DNA extracted from either of those sample types. The sequence joins TRBV6-5 to TRBJ1-1; the D region possibly corresponds to TRBD1 (5 bases align). The specimen sequenced was peripheral blood. The sequence was collected from a man aged 18 to 35 with active or convalescent COVID-19. The DNA sequence is given as TGTGCCAGCAGGGACATGAACACTGAAGCTTTCTTT. Its amino acids are CASRDMNTEAFF.